This TCR beta chain was found in a study of T cell changes during pregnancy in multiple sclerosis (dated by TCRdb to between 2019 and 2020). Study-wide context: The study examined how the T cell repertoire changed over the course of pregnancy in women with multiple sclerosis.

Trimming at the junction amounts to 5 bases on V and 0 bases on J, and the germline ends lie 16 bases apart. Looking up the germline V gene yields CDR1 MDHEN and CDR2 SYDVKM. From the cysteine through the phenylalanine, the CDR3 covers 16 amino acids. Here the CDR3 DNA is all that survives: 48 bases in frame from base 1. Preparation of the library involved the immunoSEQ multiplex PCR assay. The table was pulled from immuneACCESS by TCRdb, which kept in-frame rearrangements only. Such tables lose some clones; where checked, under half of the loss comes from unresolved V genes, and the rest has no known cause. Here the sample has about 100,000 clones; 94% occur a single time. The ten largest clones capture approximately 1% of the sample. With respect to this clone: Its specific antigen is unknown. Base qualities are missing; no much larger clone stands one base away.

This sequence uses TRBV28 and TRBJ1-2, with TRBD1 perhaps the D gene, on 5 matching bases. The source of this sequence is a female donor with multiple sclerosis, enrolled in a pregnancy study. Sequencing used peripheral blood, obtained before pregnancy. For the CDR3, the sequence is CASSTEWGTSNYGYTF. The DNA sequence is TGTGCCAGCAGTACTGAGTGGGGCACCTCTAACTATGGCTACACCTTC.